This T cell receptor beta chain was profiled in a study of T cells after yellow fever vaccination. Study-wide results and limits: Re-detected after boosting: most primary clones, 96% of CD4 and about 90% of CD8.

CDR3 length equals 17 residues. TCRdb redid the calling of the 5' RACE reads with MiXCR, one entry per CDR3 protein. The table includes 250,000 to 400,000 distinct CDR3 sequences, about 4% detected once. This clonotype was counted between two and nine times. Its matching antigen is unknown. This sequence originates from a young man who received the YFV17D yellow fever vaccine. This material consisted of PBMCs, taken 5 days after the yellow fever booster vaccination. The chain uses TRBV1 and TRBJ1-6; TRBD1, as called in the table, went unchecked against the DNA. TRBV1 is tagged as a pseudogene. The CDR3 reads CTSSQDRYRGLCSPLHF. The CDR3, as DNA: TGCACCAGCAGCCAAGATCGGTACAGGGGGCTATGTTCACCCCTCCACTTT.